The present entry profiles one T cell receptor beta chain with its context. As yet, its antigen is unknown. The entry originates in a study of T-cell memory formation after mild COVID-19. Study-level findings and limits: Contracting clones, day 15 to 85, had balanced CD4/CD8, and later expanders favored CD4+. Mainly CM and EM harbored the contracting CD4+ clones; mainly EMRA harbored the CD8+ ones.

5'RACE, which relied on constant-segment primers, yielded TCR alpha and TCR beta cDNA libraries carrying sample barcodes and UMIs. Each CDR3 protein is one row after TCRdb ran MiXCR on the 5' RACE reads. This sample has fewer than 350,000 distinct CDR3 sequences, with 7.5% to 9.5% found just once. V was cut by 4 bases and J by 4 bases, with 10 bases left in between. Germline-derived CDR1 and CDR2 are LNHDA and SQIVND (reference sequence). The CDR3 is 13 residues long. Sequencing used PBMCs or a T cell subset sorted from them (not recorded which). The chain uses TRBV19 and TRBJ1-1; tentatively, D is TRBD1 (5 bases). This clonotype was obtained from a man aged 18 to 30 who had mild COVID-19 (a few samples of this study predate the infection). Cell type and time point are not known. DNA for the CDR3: TGTGCCAGTAGTACGGATGGGGGCACTGAAGCTTTCTTT. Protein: CASSTDGGTEAFF.